This T cell receptor beta chain is from a study of breast tumors, draining lymph nodes, adjacent tissues. The CDR3 length is 12 residues. The V gene's germline CDR1 is DFQATT and CDR2 SNEGSKA (reference sequence). Using its own MiXCR run on the multiplex PCR reads, TCRdb lists one record per CDR3 protein. The table lists fewer than 15,000 distinct CDR3 sequences, about three fifths of them singletons, with less than 65% in the top ten. Study-level results: Tumor repertoires ranked between lymph nodes and nontumor tissue in diversity, with V and J gene preferences.

A word on this clonotype: Its antigen is still unknown. One end of the junction varies from germline; a read error may be responsible.

Material: tumor-adjacent breast tissue. This sequence joins TRBV20-1 and TRBJ1-6; D is unresolved. The origin of this receptor is a female donor with breast cancer. Some clones in this sample may be carry-over from other donors' samples. The CDR3 is CSARAANSPPHF. The CDR3 nucleotides are TGCAGTGCTAGAGCGGCGAATTCACCCCCCCACTTT.